The clone carrying this T cell receptor (beta chain) showed up just once. Germline values: CDR1 SGHAT, CDR2 FQNNGV. Trimming shortened V by 5 bases and J by 3 bases, and 13 bases separated the two germline ends. This CDR3 comprises 15 residues. The entry originates in a study of blood T cell repertoires in COVID-19. Assay: immunoSEQ multiplex PCR; the TCRdb copy retains only in-frame clones and omits some. The table includes some 190,000 clones, 70% to 90% detected once. The sequence came from a woman aged 80 or over with acute or convalescent COVID-19. The chain uses TRBV11-2 and TRBJ1-4; tentative D call: TRBD1 (6 bases). The sequenced material came from peripheral blood. CDR3 region: CASSPRGRANEKLFF. The CDR3 DNA is TGTGCCAGCAGCCCAAGGGGGAGGGCTAATGAAAAACTGTTTTTT. Filled out from reference TRBV11-2 and TRBJ1-4, the complete variable domain reads EAGVAQSPRYKIIEKRQSVAFWCNPISGHATLYWYQQILGQGPKLLIQFQNNGVVDDSQLPKDRFSAERLKGVDSTLKIQPAKLEDSAVYLCASSPRGRANEKLFFGSGTQLSVL.